This T cell receptor beta chain was identified in a study of blood T cell repertoires in COVID-19 (TCRdb year 2020). A note on the overall study: Samples from collaborators originated in the United States, Italy and Spain and spanned both the acute and convalescent phases of COVID-19. The prospective study material was composed of cDNA or gDNA derived from T cells, B-cell-depleted T cells, or PBMCs. Deeply sampled blood TCRbeta repertoires from subjects exposed to, actively infected with, or recovered from COVID-19 were included in the dataset. The repertoires were released in a freely available public database intended as a resource for research on the immune response to SARS-CoV-2. The samples were drawn from two sources: the first 160 participants of the ongoing ImmuneRACE study, and 1,000 to 1,500 subjects contributed by 6 global collaborators. A de-identified subject ID, COVID-19 status, age in years and sex were almost always included in the sample metadata. Where available, HLA class I and class II types were taken from metadata supplied by the sample provider and were not determined by assay-based typing. The full study reports these points: How much clinical and demographic metadata was included differed by source and by participant, and the metadata was provided uncurated.

This clone appeared once. Its binding antigen is unknown. The sample holds no much larger clone one base away, and base qualities are not on file. One collaborating source in Seattle enrolled patients while the patients were actively infected and followed the patients over time throughout the course of disease. Whole blood was collected in K2EDTA tubes by collaborating institutions according to the institutions' own protocols. For TCRbeta analysis, collaborators shipped samples in one of three forms: frozen whole blood, isolated PBMCs, or DNA extracted from either of those sample types. TCRbeta CDR3 regions were amplified from genomic DNA using the immunoSEQ Assay, a bias-controlled multiplex PCR. In the original analysis: Within the assay, amplification of reference gene primers was used to estimate how many nucleated cells each sample contained. Sequence reads were collapsed and filtered to measure the absolute abundance of every unique TCRbeta CDR3 rearrangement. For each sample, productive Simpson clonality was calculated as the square root of Simpson's diversity index across productive rearrangements. In TCRdb, the immuneACCESS table is reduced to in-frame sequences with V and J assigned. These tables do not hold every clone; where another copy was compared, an unresolved V gene accounts for under half, and the others remain unexplained. The DNA was the basis for D and trimming; V, J and clone size are from that table. The sample table holds some 300,000 clones, of which 80% to 90% were seen once. The ten top clones hold around 12% of the sample.

Measured from the cysteine to the phenylalanine, the CDR3 is 11 residues long. Kept here is only the CDR3 DNA, which spans 33 bases and is read in frame from base 1. Taken from the germline V gene (reference sequence), the CDR1 and CDR2 loops are DFQATT and SNEGSKA. Relative to germline, V is 1 base shorter and J is 7 bases shorter, with 8 bases between their ends. Sequenced material: peripheral blood. The sequence came from a woman between 65 and 79 years old with COVID-19, enrolled during active disease. The rearrangement combines TRBV20-1 with TRBJ2-7, with the D segment identity uncertain. CDR3 protein: CSARALEEQYF. Read as DNA, the sequence is TGCAGTGCTAGAGCCCTTGAGGAGCAGTACTTC.